These 9 T cell receptor beta chains were sequenced from one sample in a study of breast tumors, draining lymph nodes, adjacent tissues. In TCRdb, the multiplex PCR reads were re-called with MiXCR into one record per CDR3 protein. The data contain about 80,000 distinct CDR3 sequences, roughly a fifth of them singletons. The lymph nodes were axillary draining lymph nodes from breast cancer patients. Sample: axillary lymph node tissue. The source is a female donor with breast cancer. Some clones in this sample may be carry-over from other donors' samples.

Many counts were recorded for this clonotype. The rearrangement joins TRBV9 to TRBJ2-2; no clear D. Trimming shortened V by 3 bases and J by 0 bases, and 3 bases separated the two germline ends. From germline, CDR1 is SGDLS and CDR2 YYNGEE. CDR3 length: 13 residues. This chain's CDR3 is CASSDSNTGELFF. The CDR3 coding sequence is TGTGCCAGCAGCGACTCGAACACCGGGGAGCTGTTTTTT.

This clonotype was counted ten times or more. The chain joins TRBV5-1 to TRBJ2-5; D gene unclear. Trimming left V 5 bases short and J 2 bases short, with 10 bases between. This CDR3 has 13 residues. CDR1 is SGHRS, CDR2 YFSETQ, per germline. This CDR3 reads CASRDQDQETQYF. For the CDR3, the DNA is TGCGCCAGCAGAGACCAGGATCAAGAGACCCAGTACTTC.

This clonotype has at least ten counts. The rearrangement links TRBV6-1 to TRBJ2-7, with 13 bases fitting TRBD2. J lost 4 bases, V lost 5 bases, and 2 bases had no gene match. This CDR3 comprises 14 residues. Germline V gene sequence: CDR1 MNHNS, CDR2 SASEGT. This chain's CDR3 is CASSRTSGSYEQYF. Here the CDR3 DNA reads TGTGCCAGCAGTAGGACTAGCGGGAGTTACGAGCAGTACTTC.

Notes on this clonotype: One base away lies a much larger clone, so this may be a sequencing read error. V is TRBV20-1 and J is TRBJ2-2, with 11 bases matching TRBD2. Germline V gene data show CDR1 as DFQATT and CDR2 as SNEGSKA (reference sequence). The CDR3 covers 15 residues. DNA for the CDR3: TGCGGTGCTGGGGTAGCGGGAGGGCCTAACGGGGAGCTGTTTTTT. Translating gives CGAGVAGGPNGELFF.

This clonotype was observed at least ten times. The chain has TRBV5-4 and TRBJ1-2; unclear D gene. Germline assignment: CDR1 SGHNT and CDR2 YYREEE (reference sequence). Trimming stripped 0 bases from V and 8 bases from J, with 5 bases between. CDR3 length: 11 residues. The CDR3 reads CASSLGSGYTF. The CDR3 coding sequence is TGTGCCAGCAGCTTGGGTTCCGGCTACACCTTC.

This clonotype came up many times. The rearrangement links TRBV5-5 to TRBJ1-5; no definite D call. The germline gives CDR1 SGHKS, CDR2 YYEKEE (reference sequence). Between the trimmed V and J ends, which lost 2 bases and 3 bases, there was a span of 6 bases. The CDR3 sequence is 13 residues long. CDR3: CASSFDPNQPQHF. The CDR3 coding sequence is TGTGCCAGCAGCTTTGACCCCAATCAGCCCCAGCATTTT.

Details on this clonotype: A read error may be the cause here, since a much bigger clone is one base away. This rearrangement joins TRBV7-6 to TRBJ2-1; D not resolved. From germline, CDR1 is SGHVS and CDR2 FNYEAQ. The CDR3 runs to 12 residues. Trimming took off 5 bases at V and 9 bases at J, with 11 bases between the two ends. The chain's CDR3 is CASSPATAEQFF. Here the CDR3 DNA reads TGTGCCAGCAGCCCCGCAACCGCTGAGCAGTTCTTC.

This clonotype was seen a few times. The V gene is TRBV4-2, the J gene TRBJ1-5; tentatively, D is TRBD1 (5 bases). The V gene's germline CDR1 is LGHNA and CDR2 YNFKEQ. The CDR3 runs 18 residues. V was pared by 0 bases and J by 1 base, with 16 bases between. CDR3 protein: CASSQDVGAPGSNQPQHF. For the CDR3, the DNA is TGTGCCAGCAGCCAAGATGTAGGGGCCCCGGGGAGCAATCAGCCCCAGCATTTT.

This clonotype was seen ten or more times. J is TRBJ2-7 and V is TRBV20-1; either TRBD1 or TRBD2 may fit D (5 bases each). The CDR3 covers 11 residues. Trimming shortened V by 0 bases and J by 11 bases, and 11 bases separated the two germline ends. From germline, CDR1 is DFQATT and CDR2 SNEGSKA (reference sequence). CDR3 loop: CSAREGRGEYF. CDR3 coding DNA: TGCAGTGCTAGAGAGGGGAGAGGGGAGTACTTC.